This T cell receptor (beta chain) was documented in a study of OX40 agonist ivuxolimab in advanced cancers. The germline CDR1 and CDR2 sequences are SGDLS and YYNGEE. V lost 0 bases to trimming and J lost 1 base, with 10 bases between them. The CDR3 is made up of 15 amino acids. Patients were ineligible given autoimmune disease history or systemic immunosuppression. TCRdb's table, derived via immunoSEQ multiplex PCR, lists solely in-frame clones and lacks some. The sample has 70,000 or so clones; more than 85% are singletons. The chain recombines TRBV9 with TRBJ1-1; D uncertain. The source material was CD4+ or CD8+ T cells sorted from blood, sampled in a trial of the OX40 agonist ivuxolimab. This sequence originates from an adult with an advanced solid tumor such as melanoma, head and neck, liver or kidney cancer. CDR3 loop: CASSVVPGWNTEAFF. DNA of the CDR3: TGTGCCAGCAGCGTAGTGCCAGGATGGAACACTGAAGCTTTCTTT. Combining the CDR3 with reference TRBV9 and TRBJ1-1 gives the whole variable domain DSGVTQTPKHLITATGQRVTLRCSPRSGDLSVYWYQQSLDQGLQFLIQYYNGEERAKGNILERFSAQQFPDLHSELNLSSLELGDSALYFCASSVVPGWNTEAFFGQGTRLTVV.